This T cell receptor beta chain was profiled in a study of T cell repertoires in cytomegalovirus infection. This clonotype turned up a few times. MiXCR was run by TCRdb on the reads, yielding one entry per CDR3 protein. The repertoire holds around 450,000 distinct CDR3 sequences, with 31% as singletons. The CDR3 extends over 15 amino acids. Germline values: CDR1 MNHEY, CDR2 SVGEGT. V lost 2 bases, J lost 1 base, and 10 bases lay in between. The clonotype originates from a human donor in good health (CMV status not recorded). Some clones in this sample may be carry-over from other donors' samples. The chain uses TRBV6-2 or TRBV6-3 and TRBJ2-3; possibly TRBD1 for D (5 bases). Specimen: PBMCs. CDR3 loop: CASSYAGIGTDTQYF. CDR3 nucleotide sequence: TGTGCCAGCAGTTACGCAGGGATAGGCACAGATACGCAGTATTTT.